These 26 T cell receptor beta chains originate from one sample sequenced in a study of cytomegalovirus exposure and HLA in healthy donors. Researchers ran the PCR with 60 Vbeta and 13 Jbeta primers. Produced via immunoSEQ multiplex PCR; TCRdb's table is partial and in-frame only. The table has 140,000 to 150,000 clones, around three quarters seen once; the top ten hold 2.5% to 3.5%. Sequencing was performed on PBMCs. Receptors were obtained from a man aged 35 to 55 in good health and CMV-seropositive.

This clone was detected only once. The CDR3 spells CASSHALANTGELFF. As DNA, the CDR3 is TGTGCCAGCAGTCACGCATTAGCGAACACCGGGGAGCTGTTTTTT. The chain uses TRBV5-4 and TRBJ2-2; no clear D. The V gene's germline CDR1 is SGHNT and CDR2 YYREEE (reference sequence). V lost 5 bases and J 0 bases, leaving 11 bases between the germline ends. This CDR3 is 15 amino acids long.

The J gene is TRBJ2-7, the V gene TRBV29-1; no reliable D call. This CDR3 has 15 amino acids. CDR1 and CDR2 from the germline V gene are SQVTM and ANQGSEA. Trimming pared 0 bases from V and 0 bases from J, leaving 12 bases between. CDR3: CSVEDKGGNSYEQYF. DNA of the CDR3: TGCAGCGTTGAAGATAAAGGCGGAAACTCCTACGAGCAGTACTTC.

In its sample, this clone was seen a few times. The chain combines TRBV19 with TRBJ2-1; D may be TRBD1 (6 bases). This CDR3 contains 14 residues. With 5 bases removed from V and 4 bases from J, the gap between germline ends came to 12 bases. The V gene's germline CDR1 is LNHDA and CDR2 SQIVND (reference sequence). The CDR3 reads CASSPQDRYNEQFF. CDR3 DNA: TGTGCCAGTAGTCCTCAGGACAGATACAATGAGCAGTTCTTC.

The genes are TRBV6-6 and TRBJ1-1; D unresolved. Germline V gives CDR1 MNHNY, CDR2 SVGAGI (reference sequence). Trimming pared 2 bases from V and 6 bases from J, leaving 7 bases between. The CDR3 has 12 residues. DNA for the CDR3: TGTGCCAGCAGTTACGCGGTGGCTGAAGCTTTCTTT. This gives the protein CASSYAVAEAFF.

This clone was detected only a few times. The chain employs TRBV12-2 and TRBJ2-3; TRBD2, the D gene given by the table, was not confirmed from the DNA. TRBV12-2 is tagged as a pseudogene. The CDR3 totals 20 residues. For the CDR3, the DNA is TGTGCAAGTCGCTTTCCACTTGATATGCCTAGCGGGAGTGTCAGAGATACGCAGTATTTT. Translating it yields CASRFPLDMPSGSVRDTQYF.

V and J are TRBV7-2 and TRBJ2-7; 9 bases fit TRBD2. The CDR3 sequence is 15 residues long. J gave up 5 bases and V 2 bases, and 7 bases lay outside the gene matches. Germline-derived CDR1 and CDR2 are SGHTA and FQGNSA. The CDR3 reads CASSLPGSGRDEQYF. CDR3 in DNA: TGTGCCAGCAGCTTACCCGGTAGCGGGAGAGACGAGCAGTACTTC.

This clone was recorded once. The chain links TRBV4-1 to TRBJ2-1; 7 nucleotides align to TRBD1. From germline, CDR1 is MGHRA and CDR2 YSYEKL. The V segment lost 7 bases and the J segment 9 bases; nucleotides outside the gene matches: 9. This CDR3 has 13 amino acids. CDR3 loop: CASTREGAVEQFF. The CDR3 nucleotides are TGCGCCAGCACCCGAGAGGGGGCTGTTGAGCAGTTCTTC.

The chain employs TRBV14 and TRBJ2-2, with D unresolved. The CDR3 loop spans 14 amino acids. The V end was cut by 4 bases, the J end by 2 bases, with 8 bases between. The germline V gene has CDR1 SGHDN and CDR2 FVKESK. The CDR3 nucleotides read TGTGCCAGCAGCCCGACACTTAACACCGGGGAGCTGTTTTTT. Translating it yields CASSPTLNTGELFF.

This clone was seen once. The rearrangement links TRBV27 to TRBJ2-4; TRBD1 is a possible D gene (5 bases). The V end was cut by 1 base, the J end by 7 bases, with 14 bases between. Germline values: CDR1 MNHEY, CDR2 SMNVEV (reference sequence). CDR3 length equals 15 residues. CDR3 sequence reads: CASSLFGDSSNIQYF. The CDR3 DNA follows: TGTGCCAGCAGTTTATTTGGTGACAGTTCGAACATTCAGTACTTC.

A single count supports this clone. The chain couples TRBV11-3 to TRBJ2-6; 14 bases are shared with TRBD2. V lost 4 bases and J lost 2; bases outside the gene matches: 1. The V gene's germline CDR1 is SGHNT and CDR2 YENEEA. This CDR3 is 17 amino acids long. The CDR3 region has the DNA TGTGCCAGCAGCTCGGGACTAGCGGGAGCTGGGGCCAACGTCCTGACTTTC. Protein sequence: CASSSGLAGAGANVLTF.

The chain couples TRBV7-2 to TRBJ1-1; a possible D gene is TRBD1 (5 bases). Germline-derived CDR1 and CDR2 are SGHTA and FQGNSA. This CDR3 region has 15 residues. Trimming pared 3 bases from V and 1 base from J, leaving 12 bases between. Here the CDR3 DNA reads TGTGCCAGCAGCTTCGGGGGGTCGAGGAACACTGAAGCTTTCTTT. Translating it yields CASSFGGSRNTEAFF.

The V gene is TRBV5-1, the J gene TRBJ1-6; TRBD1 is a possible D gene (5 bases). CDR1 SGHRS and CDR2 YFSETQ come from the germline V gene. The CDR3 has 14 amino acids. Trimming shortened V by 0 bases and J by 11 bases, and 12 bases separated the two germline ends. Here the CDR3 reads CASSLDGAITPLHF. The CDR3 nucleotides read TGCGCCAGCAGCTTGGATGGGGCCATAACACCCCTCCACTTT.

The V and J genes are TRBV7-2 and TRBJ2-5; D unclear. Trimming left V 1 base short and J 5 bases short, with 11 bases between. Germline V gene data show CDR1 as SGHTA and CDR2 as FQGNSA. The CDR3 extends over 14 amino acids. The CDR3 region is CASSLGGLEETQYF. The CDR3 DNA is TGTGCCAGCAGCTTAGGAGGTTTGGAGGAGACCCAGTACTTC.

The CDR3 reads CASSPQRGPGNTIYF. CDR3 in DNA: TGTGCCAGCAGTCCCCAGAGGGGGCCTGGAAACACCATATATTTT. This chain joins TRBV11-2 and TRBJ1-3, with TRBD1 identical over 7 bases. Germline V lookup: CDR1 SGHAT, CDR2 FQNNGV. V was clipped by 6 bases and J by 2 bases; unmatched bases: 7. This CDR3 is 15 amino acids long. Looking up the rest from reference TRBV11-2 and TRBJ1-3 gives the full variable domain: EAGVAQSPRYKIIEKRQSVAFWCNPISGHATLYWYQQILGQGPKLLIQFQNNGVVDDSQLPKDRFSAERLKGVDSTLKIQPAKLEDSAVYLCASSPQRGPGNTIYFGEGSWLTVV.

V and J are TRBV7-2 and TRBJ2-2, with D possibly TRBD2 on 5 matching bases. Germline-derived CDR1 and CDR2 are SGHTA and FQGNSA. CDR3 length: 15 amino acids. V lost 6 bases to trimming and J lost 0 bases, with 11 bases between them. The CDR3 reads CASRLTGTNTGELFF. The DNA for the CDR3 is TGTGCCAGCAGGTTAACCGGGACGAACACCGGGGAGCTGTTTTTT. Using reference TRBV7-2 and TRBJ2-2 for the parts outside the CDR3, the full variable domain is GAGVSQSPSNKVTEKGKDVELRCDPISGHTALYWYRQSLGQGLEFLIYFQGNSAPDKSGLPSDRFSAERTGGSVSTLTIQRTQQEDSAVYLCASRLTGTNTGELFFGEGSRLTVL.

The chain links TRBV27 to TRBJ2-3; D perhaps matches TRBD2 (5 bases). V shed 3 bases and J shed 3 bases, with 13 bases lying between them. The germline gives CDR1 MNHEY, CDR2 SMNVEV (reference sequence). This CDR3 spans 15 amino acids. Here the CDR3 DNA reads TGTGCCAGCAGTTTGTCCCCTATAGCGACAGATACGCAGTATTTT. Translated: CASSLSPIATDTQYF.

This clone was detected a few times. This rearrangement joins TRBV4-1 to TRBJ2-7; the D gene is possibly TRBD2 (6 bases). Looked up from germline, CDR1 is MGHRA and CDR2 is YSYEKL. The CDR3 covers 17 residues. The germline V and J ends were trimmed by 1 base and 0 bases, with 16 bases remaining between them. CDR3 region: CASSQVLRRRDSYEQYF. As DNA, the CDR3 is TGCGCCAGCAGCCAAGTTTTAAGACGGCGGGACTCCTACGAGCAGTACTTC.

The chain couples TRBV28 to TRBJ2-7, with D perhaps TRBD2 (6 bases). V dropped 6 bases and J dropped 4 bases, with 16 bases sitting between them. The CDR3 covers 14 residues. Germline V gene lookup returns CDR1 MDHEN and CDR2 SYDVKM. The CDR3 reads CASSYGGRGYEQYF. For the CDR3, the DNA is TGTGCCAGCAGCTACGGGGGACGGGGTTACGAGCAGTACTTC.

This sequence joins TRBV6-1 and TRBJ2-1; 13 nucleotides align to TRBD2. This CDR3 has 20 amino acids. CDR1 is MNHNS and CDR2 is SASEGT in the germline V gene. V shed 0 bases and J 0 bases; nucleotides not matched to a gene: 8. CDR3 nucleotides: TGTGCCAGCAGTGAAGCGCAGACTAGCGGGAGGAGGAGCTCCTACAATGAGCAGTTCTTC. Protein product: CASSEAQTSGRRSSYNEQFF.

This chain links TRBV6-6 with TRBJ2-2; D gene uncertain. The CDR3 length is 15 residues. Looked up from germline, CDR1 is MNHNY and CDR2 is SVGAGI (reference sequence). V lost 0 bases and J lost 3, with 8 bases in between. DNA for the CDR3: TGTGCCAGCAGTTACTCAGCGAGTCACACCGGGGAGCTGTTTTTT. It yields the protein CASSYSASHTGELFF.

This clone was seen a handful of times. J is TRBJ2-1 and V is TRBV28; 9 bases agree with TRBD2. V lost 7 bases and J lost 7; bases outside the gene matches: 11. The CDR3 loop spans 15 amino acids. Per the germline V gene, CDR1 is MDHEN and CDR2 is SYDVKM. The CDR3 DNA reads TGTGCCAGCACTTTGACTAGCGGTACTTCAAATGAGCAGTTCTTC. Translated, it gives CASTLTSGTSNEQFF.

This chain uses TRBV27 with TRBJ1-6; D not certain. Germline CDR1 is MNHEY and CDR2 is SMNVEV (reference sequence). The CDR3 loop spans 16 amino acids. V was shortened by 2 bases and J by 3 bases, with 11 bases between the two germline ends. The CDR3 DNA reads as TGTGCCAGCAGTTTAGTCGGGAGGAGCTATAATTCACCCCTCCACTTT. Protein sequence: CASSLVGRSYNSPLHF.

The chain uses TRBV30 and TRBJ1-1; D call uncertain. The V gene's germline CDR1 is GTSNPN and CDR2 SVGIG (reference sequence). V shed 4 bases and J shed 3 bases, with 18 bases lying between them. This CDR3 comprises 15 residues. CDR3 bases: TGTGCCTGGACTCTGGAGCACCATGCGGACACTGAAGCTTTCTTT. Translated, it gives CAWTLEHHADTEAFF. Using reference TRBV30 and TRBJ1-1 for the parts outside the CDR3, the full variable domain is SQTIHQWPATLVQPVGSPLSLECTVEGTSNPNLYWYRQAAGRGLQLLFYSVGIGQISSEVPQNLSASRPQDRQFILSSKKLLLSDSGFYLCAWTLEHHADTEAFFGQGTRLTVV.

A note on this clone: A junction end diverges from the germline sequence, so it may reflect a read error. The chain is built from TRBV7-9 and TRBJ2-7, with D perhaps matching TRBD2 (6 bases). This CDR3 has 14 amino acids. Germline CDR1 is SEHNR and CDR2 is FQNEAQ (reference sequence). This CDR3 is CSSSDHSGSYEQYF. CDR3 DNA sequence: TGTTCCAGCAGCGACCATAGCGGCTCCTACGAGCAGTACTTC.

The CDR3 region is CASSLIAGQYNEQFF. The DNA for the CDR3 is TGTGCCAGCAGCTTAATAGCGGGACAGTACAATGAGCAGTTCTTC. The V and J genes are TRBV7-3 and TRBJ2-1; possibly TRBD2 for D (8 bases). Germline loops: CDR1 SGHTA, CDR2 FQGTGA. CDR3 size: 15 residues. Trimming left V 1 base short and J 4 bases short, with 11 bases between.

This chain connects TRBV5-6 to TRBJ1-1; no firm D call. V gave up 2 bases and J gave up 1 base, with 12 bases separating them. Germline CDR1 reads SGHDT; CDR2 reads YYEEEE. CDR3 length: 15 residues. The CDR3 nucleotides read TGTGCCAGCAGCTTTTGGGCGCCCGGGAACACTGAAGCTTTCTTT. Translation gives CASSFWAPGNTEAFF.